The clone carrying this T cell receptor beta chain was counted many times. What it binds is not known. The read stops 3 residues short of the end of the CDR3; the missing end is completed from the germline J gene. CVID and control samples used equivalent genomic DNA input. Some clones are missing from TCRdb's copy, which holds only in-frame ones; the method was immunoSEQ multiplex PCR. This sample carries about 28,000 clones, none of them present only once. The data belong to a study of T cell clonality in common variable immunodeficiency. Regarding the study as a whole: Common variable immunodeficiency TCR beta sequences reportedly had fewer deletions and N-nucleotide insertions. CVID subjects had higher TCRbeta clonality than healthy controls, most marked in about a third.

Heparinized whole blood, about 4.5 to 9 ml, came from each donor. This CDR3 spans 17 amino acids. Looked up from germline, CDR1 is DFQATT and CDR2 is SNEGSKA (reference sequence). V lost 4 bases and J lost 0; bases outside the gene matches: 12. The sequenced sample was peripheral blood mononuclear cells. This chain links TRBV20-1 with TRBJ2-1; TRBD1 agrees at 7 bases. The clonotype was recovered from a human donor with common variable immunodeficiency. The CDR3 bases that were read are TGCAGTGCTAACTTTCTAGGGGGCGGAGGCTCCTACAATGAG. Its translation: CSANFLGGGGSYNE. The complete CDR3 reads CSANFLGGGGSYNEQFF.